The present entry profiles one T cell receptor (beta chain) with its context. Its antigen remains unknown. The data belong to a study of post-analysis software for immune sequencing data. The study's findings and limits: Higher frequency in patients than in controls was seen for about five TRBV segments, with TRBV5-6, TRBV5-1 and TRBV20-1 among them.

Built from TCR beta cDNA, the libraries had unique molecular identifiers in them. TCRdb used MiXCR to reprocess the PCR reads, holding one entry per CDR3 protein. The sample shows more than 350,000 distinct CDR3 sequences, about 39% of them seen only once. CDR1 is SNHLY, CDR2 FYNNEI, per germline. The CDR3 loop spans 13 amino acids. The V gene end was trimmed by 5 bases and the J gene end by 5 bases; junction bases not matched to a gene: 6. What was sequenced was blood. This chain connects TRBV2 to TRBJ2-7; 7 bases map to TRBD1. This receptor was taken from a girl between 2 and 10 years old with multiple sclerosis. The CDR3 bases are TGTGCCAGCAGTTCACAGGGGTCCCACGAGCAGTACTTC. Amino acid sequence: CASSSQGSHEQYF. The complete variable domain, with remaining parts taken from reference TRBV2 and TRBJ2-7, reads EPEVTQTPSHQVTQMGQEVILRCVPISNHLYFYWYRQILGQKVEFLVSFYNNEISEKSEIFDDQFSVERPDGSNFTLKIRSTKLEDSAMYFCASSSQGSHEQYFGPGTRLTVT.